A single sample is the source of the 9 T cell receptor beta chains below, sequenced in a study of T cells expressing NK-cell markers. TCRdb reprocessed the 5' RACE reads and keeps a single row for each CDR3 protein, giving no DNA. Recorded for this sample: about 150,000 distinct CDR3 sequences. The sequenced material came from blood T cells: a sorted CD56 or NKG2C T cell subset, CD4+ or CD8+ T cells, or bulk PBMC T cells (not recorded which). These receptors originate from a man aged 18-70 years in good health.

This sequence joins TRBV2 and TRBJ2-7; the TCRdb call, TRBD1, lacks DNA for checking. The CDR3 is 15 amino acids. From germline, CDR1 is SNHLY and CDR2 FYNNEI. The CDR3 protein is CASSEGDRGWDEQYF.

This sequence joins TRBV25-1 and TRBJ1-2. The CDR3 has 13 amino acids. From germline, CDR1 is MGHDK and CDR2 SYGVNS. CDR3 residues: CASSEYTFYGYTF.

This sequence joins TRBV19 and TRBJ2-7; TCRdb returns TRBD1, unconfirmable since there is no DNA. This CDR3 has 14 residues. CDR1 is LNHDA and CDR2 is SQIVND in the germline V gene (reference sequence). This CDR3 reads CASSPREGSWEQYF. The full variable domain, rest sourced from reference TRBV19 and TRBJ2-7, is DGGITQSPKYLFRKEGQNVTLSCEQNLNHDAMYWYRQDPGQGLRLIYYSQIVNDFQKGDIAEGYSVSREKKESFPLTVTSAQKNPTAFYLCASSPREGSWEQYFGPGTRLTVT.

This rearrangement joins TRBV20-1 to TRBJ2-7; TCRdb's D call, TRBD2, is unchecked because there is no DNA. Looked up from germline, CDR1 is DFQATT and CDR2 is SNEGSKA (reference sequence). The CDR3 is 14 amino acids. The CDR3 loop reads CSATGSGGPYEQYF.

The V and J genes are TRBV5-1 and TRBJ1-1. The germline CDR1 and CDR2 sequences are SGHRS and YFSETQ. The CDR3 has 14 amino acids. The chain's CDR3 is CASSWVGRNTEAFF.

This chain connects TRBV21-1 to TRBJ2-3; the D call of TRBD1 rests on TCRdb alone, since no DNA is present to check it. TRBV21-1 is described as a pseudogene. This CDR3 region has 19 residues. Here the CDR3 reads CASSKYGPVGRGQTDTQYF.

The CDR3 sequence: CASIKMAQGIVDEQYF. The chain has TRBV2 and TRBJ2-7; TCRdb's D gene call, TRBD1, goes unchecked for lack of DNA. The germline V gene has CDR1 SNHLY and CDR2 FYNNEI. The length of the CDR3 is 16 residues.

The genes are TRBV5-4 and TRBJ2-5; absent DNA, TCRdb's TRBD1 call cannot be checked. The V gene's germline CDR1 is SGHNT and CDR2 YYREEE (reference sequence). CDR3 length: 14 residues. CDR3 residues: CASSLVGDPETQYF.

J is TRBJ2-2 and V is TRBV5-1; TCRdb lists TRBD1, though no DNA is available to test this call. The CDR3 totals 12 residues. Germline CDR1 SGHRS, CDR2 YFSETQ. CDR3 in amino acids: CASNRPTGELFF.